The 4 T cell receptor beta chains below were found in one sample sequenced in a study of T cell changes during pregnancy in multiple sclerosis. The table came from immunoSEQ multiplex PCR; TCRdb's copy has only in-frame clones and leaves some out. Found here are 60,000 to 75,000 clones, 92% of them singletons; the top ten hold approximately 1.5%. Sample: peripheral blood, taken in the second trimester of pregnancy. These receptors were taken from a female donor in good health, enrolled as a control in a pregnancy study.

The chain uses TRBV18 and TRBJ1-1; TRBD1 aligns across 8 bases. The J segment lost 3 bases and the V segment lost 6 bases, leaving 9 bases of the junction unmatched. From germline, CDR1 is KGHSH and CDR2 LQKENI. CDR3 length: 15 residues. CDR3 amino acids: CASSAGGALDTEAFF. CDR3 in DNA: TGTGCCAGCTCCGCAGGGGGCGCGTTGGACACTGAAGCTTTCTTT. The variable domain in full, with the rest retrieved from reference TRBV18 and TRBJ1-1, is NAGVMQNPRHLVRRRGQEARLRCSPMKGHSHVYWYRQLPEEGLKFMVYLQKENIIDESGMPKERFSAEFPKEGPSILRIQQVVRGDSAAYFCASSAGGALDTEAFFGQGTRLTVV.

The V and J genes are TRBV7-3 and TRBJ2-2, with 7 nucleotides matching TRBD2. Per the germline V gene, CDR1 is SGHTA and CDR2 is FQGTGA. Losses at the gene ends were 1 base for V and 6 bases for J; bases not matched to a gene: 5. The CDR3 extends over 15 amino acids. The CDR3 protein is CASSLSLGGSGELFF. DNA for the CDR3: TGTGCCAGCAGCTTAAGTCTGGGGGGGTCCGGGGAGCTGTTTTTT.

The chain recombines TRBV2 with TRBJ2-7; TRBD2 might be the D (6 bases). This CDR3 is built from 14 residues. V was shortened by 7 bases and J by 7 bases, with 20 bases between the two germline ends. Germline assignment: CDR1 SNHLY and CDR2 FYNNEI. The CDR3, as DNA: TGTGCCAGCACCCCGGGATTGGACGGGGGAGAGCAGTACTTC. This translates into CASTPGLDGGEQYF. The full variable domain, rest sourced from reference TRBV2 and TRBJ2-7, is EPEVTQTPSHQVTQMGQEVILRCVPISNHLYFYWYRQILGQKVEFLVSFYNNEISEKSEIFDDQFSVERPDGSNFTLKIRSTKLEDSAMYFCASTPGLDGGEQYFGPGTRLTVT.

The CDR3 sequence: CSARTGKETQYF. The CDR3 bases are TGCAGCGCTAGGACAGGGAAAGAGACCCAGTACTTC. The chain is built from TRBV29-1 and TRBJ2-5; 8 bases are shared with TRBD1. Unmatched junction bases numbered 4, after V lost 7 bases and J lost 3 bases. CDR1 is SQVTM and CDR2 is ANQGSEA in the germline V gene. The CDR3 is 12 residues long.